The sequence of this T cell receptor beta chain was determined in a study of blood T cell repertoires in COVID-19. Study context: The origin of the acute and convalescent COVID-19 samples was the United States, Italy and Spain.

Original processing notes: Researchers report that nucleated cell counts were estimated from reference gene primer amplification. TCRdb's copy holds only in-frame clones and misses some; the assay was immunoSEQ multiplex PCR. The V and J calls and clone size come from that table; D and trimming were worked out from the DNA. The repertoire has 110,000 or so clones, 75% to 90% of them found once; the top ten carry about 29%. The trim removed 8 bases at V and 0 bases at J, leaving 4 bases unmatched. The length of the CDR3 is 15 residues. Germline V gives CDR1 LNHDA, CDR2 SQIVND (reference sequence). This sequence joins TRBV19 and TRBJ1-5; 10 nucleotides agree with TRBD1. This clonotype was obtained from a man aged 70 or older with active or convalescent COVID-19. Sequencing used peripheral blood. Here the CDR3 DNA reads TGTGCCAGTGCGGACAGGGGGTATAGCAATCAGCCCCAGCATTTT. It specifies CASADRGYSNQPQHF. The full variable domain, in which reference TRBV19 and TRBJ1-5 provide the parts outside the CDR3, is DGGITQSPKYLFRKEGQNVTLSCEQNLNHDAMYWYRQDPGQGLRLIYYSQIVNDFQKGDIAEGYSVSREKKESFPLTVTSAQKNPTAFYLCASADRGYSNQPQHFGDGTRLSIL.